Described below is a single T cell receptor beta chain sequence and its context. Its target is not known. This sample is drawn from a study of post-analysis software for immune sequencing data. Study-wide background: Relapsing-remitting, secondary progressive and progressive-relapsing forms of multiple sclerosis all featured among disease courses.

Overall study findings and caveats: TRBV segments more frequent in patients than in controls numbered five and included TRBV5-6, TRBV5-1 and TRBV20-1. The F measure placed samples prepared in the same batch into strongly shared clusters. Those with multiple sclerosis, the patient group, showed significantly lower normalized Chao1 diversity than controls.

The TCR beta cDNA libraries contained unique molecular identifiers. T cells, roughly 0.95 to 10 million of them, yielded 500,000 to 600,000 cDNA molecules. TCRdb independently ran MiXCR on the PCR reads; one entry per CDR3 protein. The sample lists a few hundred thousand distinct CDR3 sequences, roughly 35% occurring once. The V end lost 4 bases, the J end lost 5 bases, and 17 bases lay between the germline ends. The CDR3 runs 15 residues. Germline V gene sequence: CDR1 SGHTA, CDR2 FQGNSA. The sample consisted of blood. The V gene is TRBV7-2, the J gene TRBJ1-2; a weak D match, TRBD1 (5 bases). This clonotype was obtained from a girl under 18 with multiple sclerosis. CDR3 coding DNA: TGTGCCAGCAGCTCAGGACATCGTAGCGTATATGGCTACACCTTC. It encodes CASSSGHRSVYGYTF.